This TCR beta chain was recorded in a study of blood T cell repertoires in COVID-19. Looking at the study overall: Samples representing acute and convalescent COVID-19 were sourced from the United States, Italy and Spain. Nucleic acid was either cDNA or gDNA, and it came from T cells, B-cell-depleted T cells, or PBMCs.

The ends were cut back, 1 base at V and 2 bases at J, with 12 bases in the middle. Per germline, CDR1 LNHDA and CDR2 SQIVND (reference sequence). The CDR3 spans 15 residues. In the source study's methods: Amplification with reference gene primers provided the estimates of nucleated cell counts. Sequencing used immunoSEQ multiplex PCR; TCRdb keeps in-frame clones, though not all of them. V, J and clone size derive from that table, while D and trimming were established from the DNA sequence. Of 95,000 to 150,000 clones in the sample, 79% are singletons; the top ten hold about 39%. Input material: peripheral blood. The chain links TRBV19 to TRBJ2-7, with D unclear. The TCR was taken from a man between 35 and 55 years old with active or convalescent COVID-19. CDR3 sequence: CASSIGSAPTYEQYF. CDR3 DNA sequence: TGTGCCAGTAGTATAGGCAGTGCTCCGACCTACGAGCAGTACTTC.